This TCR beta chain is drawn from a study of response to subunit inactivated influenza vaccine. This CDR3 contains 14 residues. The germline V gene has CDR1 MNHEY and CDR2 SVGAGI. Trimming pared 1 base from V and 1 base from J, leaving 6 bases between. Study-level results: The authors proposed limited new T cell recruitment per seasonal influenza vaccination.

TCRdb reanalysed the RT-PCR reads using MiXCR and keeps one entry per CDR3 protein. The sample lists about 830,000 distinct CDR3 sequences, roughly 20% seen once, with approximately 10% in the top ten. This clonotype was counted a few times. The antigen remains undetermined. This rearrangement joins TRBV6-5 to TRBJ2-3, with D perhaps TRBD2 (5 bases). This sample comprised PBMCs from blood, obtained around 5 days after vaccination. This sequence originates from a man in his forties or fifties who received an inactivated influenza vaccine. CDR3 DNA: TGTGCCAGCAGTTACTTGGGAGGCACAGATACGCAGTATTTT. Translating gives CASSYLGGTDTQYF.